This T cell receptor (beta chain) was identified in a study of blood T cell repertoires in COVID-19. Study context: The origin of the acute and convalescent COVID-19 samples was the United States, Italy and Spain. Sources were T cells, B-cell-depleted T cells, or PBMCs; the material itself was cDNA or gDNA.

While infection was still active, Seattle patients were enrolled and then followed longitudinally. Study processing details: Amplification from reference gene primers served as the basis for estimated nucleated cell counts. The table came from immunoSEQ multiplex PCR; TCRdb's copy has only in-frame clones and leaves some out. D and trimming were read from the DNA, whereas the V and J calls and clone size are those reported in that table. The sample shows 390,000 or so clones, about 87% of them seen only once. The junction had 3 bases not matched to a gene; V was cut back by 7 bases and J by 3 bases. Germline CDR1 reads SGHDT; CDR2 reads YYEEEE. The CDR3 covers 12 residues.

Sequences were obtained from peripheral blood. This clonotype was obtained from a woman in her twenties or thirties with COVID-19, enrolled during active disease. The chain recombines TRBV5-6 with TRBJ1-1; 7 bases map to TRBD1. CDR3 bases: TGTGCCAGCCGACAGGGCTACACTGAAGCTTTCTTT. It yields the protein CASRQGYTEAFF.